Detailed here is one T cell receptor beta chain. The antigen is undetermined. The sample originates from a study of cytomegalovirus exposure and HLA in healthy donors. All the people who gave samples were healthy bone marrow donors. Findings of the study overall: HLA alleles showed associations with 15,000 to 20,000 TCR beta sequences in a later analysis, at a 0.05 false discovery rate. It was reported that the classifier diagnosed cytomegalovirus status with high specificity and sensitivity in both the original and validation cohorts.

The CDR3 is 14 amino acids. V gave up 6 bases and J gave up 2 bases, with 14 bases separating them. The germline gives CDR1 MNHEY, CDR2 SMNVEV (reference sequence). In the PCR, 60 Vbeta and 13 Jbeta primers were used. Clones were read by immunoSEQ multiplex PCR, and TCRdb kept only the in-frame ones, dropping some. This sample has about 160,000 clones, with 75% to 80% found just once. The genes are TRBV27 and TRBJ2-7; D may be TRBD2 (6 bases). The TCR originated in a woman in her 40s in good health and CMV-seronegative. The sample was PBMCs. The CDR3 DNA reads as TGTGCCAGCAGGCCCTTCGGGGGACCCTACGAGCAGTACTTC. Protein sequence: CASRPFGGPYEQYF.